The 23 T cell receptor beta chains below all came from one sample that was sequenced in a study of blood T cell repertoires in COVID-19. Measured with immunoSEQ multiplex PCR; TCRdb has only the in-frame clones, and not every one. The table records some 700,000 clones, around 89% of them present only once. The sequencing input was peripheral blood. These receptors were obtained from a woman in her late teens or twenties with acute or convalescent COVID-19.

V gene TRBV6-6 combines with J gene TRBJ2-1; 10 bases fit TRBD2. The CDR3 has 17 amino acids. Germline V gene sequence: CDR1 MNHNY, CDR2 SVGAGI (reference sequence). After removal of 5 bases from V and 5 bases from J, the junction contained 12 bases not matched to a gene. CDR3 loop: CASSPIAGGFLNNEQFF. The CDR3 DNA follows: TGTGCCAGCAGTCCTATAGCGGGGGGATTTCTAAACAATGAGCAGTTCTTC.

In this sample, this clone turned up once. DNA of the CDR3: TGTGCCTGGAGCCCGCCGGGGACAGGGTTCTACGAGCAGTACTTC. It yields the protein CAWSPPGTGFYEQYF. This chain links TRBV30 with TRBJ2-7, with 9 bases aligning to TRBD1. Germline V gene lookup returns CDR1 GTSNPN and CDR2 SVGIG (reference sequence). The CDR3 spans 15 residues. V shed 3 bases and J 3 bases; nucleotides not matched to a gene: 9.

This clone was picked up one time. The V gene is TRBV2, the J gene TRBJ2-7; unclear D gene. The CDR3 is 12 amino acids. Trimming took 2 bases from V and 6 from J, leaving 8 bases between them. Germline CDR1 is SNHLY and CDR2 is FYNNEI. CDR3 in amino acids: CASSELPREQYF. DNA for the CDR3: TGTGCCAGCAGTGAACTCCCCCGCGAGCAGTACTTC.

This clone occurred a few times. The chain combines TRBV9 with TRBJ1-4, with D hard to call. The V end lost 2 bases, the J end lost 2 bases, and 7 bases lay between the germline ends. Germline lookup yields CDR1 SGDLS and CDR2 YYNGEE. The CDR3 sequence is 14 residues long. The CDR3 sequence is CASSVLGTNEKLFF. The CDR3 bases are TGTGCCAGCAGCGTGCTAGGCACTAATGAAAAACTGTTTTTT.

The chain has TRBV3-1 (or the pseudogene TRBV3-2) and TRBJ2-3; TRBD2 matches at 8 bases. The V and J ends lost 0 bases and 5 bases, in that order; junction bases with no gene match: 4. Per the germline V gene, CDR1 is LGHDT and CDR2 is YNNKEL (reference sequence). The CDR3 totals 15 residues. The CDR3 sequence: CASSQEGLGGDTQYF. CDR3 nucleotide sequence: TGTGCCAGCAGCCAAGAGGGACTAGGGGGAGATACGCAGTATTTT.

The rearrangement joins TRBV28 to TRBJ1-2, with unresolved D. V was cut by 6 bases and J by 8 bases, with 10 bases left in between. The CDR3 consists of 11 residues. CDR1 and CDR2 (germline): MDHEN, SYDVKM. Here the CDR3 reads CASRFARGYTF. As DNA, the CDR3 is TGTGCCAGCAGATTCGCACGGGGCTACACCTTC.

The CDR3 protein is CASSPQRQGNYGYTF. In DNA, the CDR3 is TGTGCCAGCAGCCCTCAGAGACAGGGGAACTATGGCTACACCTTC. The V and J genes are TRBV7-9 and TRBJ1-2, with 8 nucleotides matching TRBD1. J gave up 2 bases and V 5 bases, and 7 bases lay outside the gene matches. The CDR3 consists of 15 residues. Germline lookup yields CDR1 SEHNR and CDR2 FQNEAQ (reference sequence).

This clone showed up just a few times. The chain links TRBV7-2 to TRBJ2-2; D may be TRBD2 (6 bases). Germline V CDR1 and CDR2: SGHTA, FQGNSA. Trimming took 1 base from V and 6 from J, leaving 9 bases between them. The CDR3 extends over 14 amino acids. The CDR3 sequence is CASSLGGVAGELFF. The CDR3 DNA follows: TGTGCCAGCAGCTTAGGCGGGGTGGCCGGGGAGCTGTTTTTT.

The chain joins TRBV7-8 to TRBJ1-4; D is uncertain. Trimming removed 5 bases at V and 13 bases at J, with 23 bases between. This CDR3 is built from 15 residues. The germline V gene has CDR1 SGHVS and CDR2 FQNEAQ. DNA for the CDR3: TGTGCCAGCAGCCCGATAGTCGCGAACCGAAAAGCACTGTTTTTT. Encoded protein: CASSPIVANRKALFF.

The chain combines TRBV6-5 with TRBJ1-1; perhaps TRBD1 as D (6 bases). Germline V gene data show CDR1 as MNHEY and CDR2 as SVGAGI. The CDR3 length is 13 residues. The V end was cut by 5 bases, the J end by 4 bases, with 11 bases between. As DNA, the CDR3 is TGTGCCAGCAGTCAGGGGTGGGGCACTGAAGCTTTCTTT. Protein: CASSQGWGTEAFF.

This chain uses TRBV4-2 with TRBJ1-5, with D perhaps TRBD1 (6 bases). The CDR3 contains 16 residues. Germline CDR1 LGHNA, CDR2 YNFKEQ. The ends were cut back, 1 base at V and 4 bases at J, with 14 bases in the middle. In nucleotides, the CDR3 is TGTGCCAGCAGCCAAGGGCCCCCGGACAGTAATCAGCCCCAGCATTTT. Amino acid sequence: CASSQGPPDSNQPQHF.

This chain links TRBV2 with TRBJ2-7; no clear D gene. The length of the CDR3 is 13 residues. Deletions cut 3 bases from V and 2 bases from J, with 8 bases between. Per the germline V gene, CDR1 is SNHLY and CDR2 is FYNNEI. The CDR3: CASSDNLAYEQYF. The DNA of the CDR3 is TGTGCCAGCAGTGATAATCTTGCCTACGAGCAGTACTTC.

This clone was counted between two and nine times. The CDR3 coding sequence is TGTGCCAGCAGCTCCGCAGAATACGAGCAGTACTTC. Protein: CASSSAEYEQYF. This chain links TRBV5-6 with TRBJ2-7; D remains unclear. The CDR3 loop spans 12 amino acids. Trimming shortened V by 3 bases and J by 4 bases, and 8 bases separated the two germline ends. Germline V gene lookup returns CDR1 SGHDT and CDR2 YYEEEE.

Only one count was recorded for this clone. The CDR3 is CASSLGLAAQETQYF. CDR3 DNA: TGTGCCAGCAGCTTAGGGCTAGCGGCACAAGAGACCCAGTACTTC. This sequence joins TRBV11-2 and TRBJ2-5; TRBD2 aligns across 7 bases. The J segment lost 2 bases and the V segment lost 1 base, leaving 4 bases of the junction unmatched. Germline V CDR1 and CDR2: SGHAT, FQNNGV. The CDR3 consists of 15 residues.

The chain combines TRBV9 with TRBJ2-7, with 8 positions matching TRBD1. There are 14 residues in the CDR3. After removal of 1 base from V and 3 bases from J, the junction contained 3 bases not matched to a gene. Germline V CDR1 and CDR2: SGDLS, YYNGEE. The CDR3 region is CASSVRGQGYEQYF. The CDR3, as DNA: TGTGCCAGCAGCGTAAGAGGACAGGGCTACGAGCAGTACTTC.

The rearrangement joins TRBV3-1 (or the pseudogene TRBV3-2) to TRBJ2-1; 8 bases line up with TRBD2. V was clipped by 4 bases and J by 6 bases; unmatched bases: 14. Germline V gene sequence: CDR1 LGHDT, CDR2 YNNKEL (reference sequence). The CDR3 is made up of 17 amino acids. The CDR3 nucleotides read TGTGCCAGCAGCCGCTTACAACACCGGGGGGGAGGCAATGAGCAGTTCTTC. Encoded protein: CASSRLQHRGGGNEQFF.

The chain combines TRBV24-1 with TRBJ1-5, with a tentative D call TRBD1 (6 bases). The germline V gene encodes CDR1 KGHDR and CDR2 SFDVKD. V gave up 6 bases and J gave up 4 bases, with 18 bases separating them. The CDR3 has 16 residues. DNA of the CDR3: TGTGCCACCAGTTCGGCAGGGGAAGGGTCGAATCAGCCCCAGCATTTT. Translating it yields CATSSAGEGSNQPQHF.

Within the sample, this clone is medium-sized. The chain combines TRBV24-1 with TRBJ1-2; D ambiguous. Trimming stripped 5 bases from V and 7 bases from J, with 10 bases between. The CDR3 loop spans 12 amino acids. CDR1 is KGHDR, CDR2 SFDVKD, per germline. CDR3 loop: CATSGTKGGYTF. The CDR3 nucleotides are TGTGCCACCAGTGGGACTAAGGGTGGCTACACCTTC.

The rearrangement joins TRBV5-4 to TRBJ1-4; 9 nucleotides agree with TRBD1. The V gene's germline CDR1 is SGHNT and CDR2 YYREEE (reference sequence). CDR3 length equals 16 residues. After removal of 5 bases from V and 1 base from J, the junction contained 6 bases not matched to a gene. CDR3 DNA: TGTGCCAGCAGTCCTGACAGGGGGGAAACTAATGAAAAACTGTTTTTT. Protein product: CASSPDRGETNEKLFF.

V and J are TRBV7-2 and TRBJ2-3; 7 bases align to TRBD2. Trimming at V came to 4 bases and at J to 2 bases, leaving 12 bases not matched to a gene. The germline CDR1 and CDR2 sequences are SGHTA and FQGNSA. The CDR3 is 17 amino acids. The CDR3 sequence is CASSSLWGLPLTDTQYF. The CDR3 coding sequence is TGTGCCAGCAGCTCTTTATGGGGACTACCGCTCACAGATACGCAGTATTTT.

The rearrangement links TRBV19 to TRBJ2-4; D remains unclear. Germline loops: CDR1 LNHDA, CDR2 SQIVND (reference sequence). The CDR3 spans 13 residues. V was trimmed by 7 bases and J by 10 bases, leaving 17 bases between them. Here the CDR3 reads CASNKLADNIQYF. The CDR3 DNA sequence: TGTGCCAGTAATAAATTGGCAGACAATATTCAGTACTTC.

The chain has TRBV15 and TRBJ1-1; D unclear. Germline-derived CDR1 and CDR2 are LNHNV and YYDKDF (reference sequence). The CDR3 extends over 14 amino acids. V lost 3 bases and J 0 bases, leaving 8 bases between the germline ends. The CDR3 spells CATSRARMNTEAFF. DNA of the CDR3: TGTGCCACCAGCAGGGCTAGGATGAACACTGAAGCTTTCTTT.

The chain combines TRBV19 with TRBJ1-5; D unclear. Germline CDR1 and CDR2: LNHDA and SQIVND (reference sequence). The CDR3 extends over 12 amino acids. Trimming left V 6 bases short and J 8 bases short, with 11 bases between. The CDR3 region is CASSPLGEPQHF. Here the CDR3 DNA reads TGTGCCAGTAGCCCCCTAGGCGAGCCCCAGCATTTT.